This T cell receptor (beta chain) comes out of a study of T cell responses to AZD1222 COVID-19 vaccine. Germline values: CDR1 KGHSH, CDR2 LQKENI. The CDR3 spans 16 residues. V lost 3 bases and J lost 0; bases outside the gene matches: 5. TCRdb keeps only in-frame clones here, not all; method: immunoSEQ multiplex PCR. In the table there are about 150,000 clones, approximately 89% of which are singletons. The material was peripheral blood, obtained 28 days after the second AZD1222 dose. The chain recombines TRBV18 with TRBJ1-1; 9 bases fit TRBD1. This clonotype was obtained from an adult who received the AZD1222 COVID-19 vaccine. The CDR3 DNA sequence: TGTGCCAGCTCACCGGGACAGGGAGGATTGAACACTGAAGCTTTCTTT. It encodes CASSPGQGGLNTEAFF.